The rows below give T cell receptor beta chains drawn from one sample of a study of cytomegalovirus exposure and HLA in healthy donors. Some clones are missing from TCRdb's copy, which holds only in-frame ones; the method was immunoSEQ multiplex PCR. Of about 120,000 clones listed, around 69% are singletons. What was sequenced was PBMCs. These receptors all come from a woman aged 40-49 years in good health and CMV-seropositive. CDR3s include the opening cysteine and the closing phenylalanine or tryptophan. A D gene is named only where the DNA matches it firmly. A clone size is listed for some rows: how often the clone was seen (once, few, many), or a class if it is expanded.

NA	TRBV18	TRBJ2-3	TRBD1	15	CASSPLGQGVDTQYF	TGTGCCAGCTCACCACTCGGACAGGGAGTAGATACGCAGTATTTT
NA	TRBV18	TRBJ1-6	NA	17	CASSPRGGTAYNSPLHF	TGTGCCAGCTCACCAAGGGGCGGGACCGCTTATAATTCACCCCTCCACTTT
NA	TRBV18	TRBJ1-4	NA	13	CASSSPTNEKLFF	TGTGCCAGCTCAAGCCCAACTAATGAAAAACTGTTTTTT
NA	TRBV5-4	TRBJ2-1	NA	19	CASSSQQGVGLGHYNEQFF	TGTGCCAGCAGTTCCCAACAGGGAGTGGGGTTAGGGCATTACAATGAGCAGTTCTTC
NA	TRBV7-8	TRBJ2-7	NA	13	CASSGADGYEQYF	TGTGCCAGCAGCGGGGCAGATGGCTACGAGCAGTACTTC
NA	TRBV19	TRBJ2-7	NA	15	CASSMVGAGSYEQYF	TGTGCCAGTAGTATGGTGGGTGCAGGGTCCTACGAGCAGTACTTC
NA	TRBV6-5	TRBJ1-1	NA	14	CASSRPGEGTEAFF	TGTGCCAGCAGCCGCCCCGGGGAGGGCACTGAAGCTTTCTTT
few	TRBV6-6	TRBJ2-6	NA	15	CASSYEQAGANVLTF	TGTGCCAGCAGTTACGAGCAGGCTGGGGCCAACGTCCTGACTTTC
NA	TRBV5-1	TRBJ2-1	TRBD2	14	CASSLGLVRNEQFF	TGCGCCAGCAGCCTGGGACTAGTCCGCAATGAGCAGTTCTTC
NA	TRBV28	TRBJ2-7	TRBD2	18	CASSMGGHRLAGGYEQYF	TGTGCCAGCAGCATGGGGGGACACAGACTAGCGGGGGGCTACGAGCAGTACTTC
NA	TRBV6-5	TRBJ1-5	NA	15	CASSGPGHGNQPQHF	TGTGCCAGCAGTGGACCGGGACACGGCAATCAGCCCCAGCATTTT
NA	TRBV6-5	TRBJ1-4	NA	14	CASSPGGVREKLFF	TGTGCCAGCAGTCCGGGGGGGGTTCGAGAAAAACTGTTTTTT
NA	TRBV5-4	TRBJ2-7	NA	14	CASREEYDGYEQYF	TGTGCCAGCAGGGAGGAGTACGATGGGTACGAGCAGTACTTC
NA	TRBV28	TRBJ1-5	TRBD1	15	CASSLGTGINQPQHF	TGTGCCAGCAGTTTAGGGACAGGCATCAATCAGCCCCAGCATTTT
few	TRBV19	TRBJ2-7	NA	14	CASSTPGLSYEQYF	TGTGCCAGTAGTACCCCGGGACTCTCGTACGAGCAGTACTTC
NA	TRBV5-8	TRBJ2-7	TRBD2	18	CASRLATSGTFLSYEQYF	TGTGCCAGCAGACTCGCCACTAGCGGGACCTTTCTCTCCTACGAGCAGTACTTC
NA	TRBV7-6	TRBJ2-1	TRBD2	16	CASNPSSGRALDEQFF	TGTGCCAGCAACCCCTCTAGCGGGAGGGCCCTTGATGAGCAGTTCTTC
NA	TRBV28	TRBJ2-7	NA	14	CASSFVSGFGEQYF	TGTGCCAGCAGTTTTGTCTCGGGGTTTGGGGAGCAGTACTTC
few	TRBV30	TRBJ1-1	TRBD1	13	CAQQGIMNTEAFF	TGTGCCCAACAGGGGATCATGAACACTGAAGCTTTCTTT
NA	TRBV19	TRBJ2-1	TRBD2	15	CASSMGLAVTNEQFF	TGTGCCAGTAGTATGGGACTAGCGGTAACCAATGAGCAGTTCTTC
NA	TRBV14	TRBJ2-2	NA	15	CASSQEGLLGGELFF	TGTGCCAGCAGCCAAGAGGGGCTACTCGGCGGGGAGCTGTTTTTT
NA	TRBV29-1	TRBJ2-7	TRBD2	13	CSVLREGPDEQYF	TGCAGCGTTTTGCGGGAGGGCCCGGACGAGCAGTACTTC
NA	TRBV5-1	TRBJ2-2	NA	13	CASSQQNTGELFF	TGCGCCAGCAGCCAACAGAACACCGGGGAGCTGTTTTTT
NA	TRBV11-2	TRBJ1-2	NA	15	CASSLERVAIYGYTF	TGTGCCAGCAGCTTAGAGCGCGTTGCAATCTATGGCTACACCTTC
NA	TRBV2	TRBJ2-1	TRBD2	13	CASSESGLAEQFF	TGTGCCAGCAGCGAGTCGGGACTAGCTGAGCAGTTCTTC
NA	TRBV7-2	TRBJ2-3	NA	13	CASSLYREDTQYF	TGTGCCAGCAGCCTCTACAGGGAAGATACGCAGTATTTT
NA	TRBV5-1	TRBJ1-2	NA	16	CASSLVSGGQFYGYTF	TGCGCCAGCAGCTTGGTGTCCGGTGGGCAGTTCTATGGCTACACCTTC
NA	TRBV6-5	TRBJ1-5	NA	13	CASTVVSNQPQHF	TGTGCCAGCACGGTGGTAAGCAATCAGCCCCAGCATTTT
once	TRBV6-6	TRBJ1-6	NA	14	CASILQGYNSPLHF	TGTGCCAGCATTCTACAGGGTTACAATTCACCCCTCCACTTT
few	TRBV6-5	TRBJ1-1	TRBD1	14	CASRTGATNTEAFF	TGTGCCAGCAGGACAGGGGCTACGAACACTGAAGCTTTCTTT
NA	TRBV7-8	TRBJ2-3	TRBD2	21	CASSLGVVTGGGGTHMDTQYF	TGTGCCAGCAGCTTAGGAGTCGTAACGGGAGGAGGCGGTACACACATGGATACGCAGTATTTT
few	TRBV6-5	TRBJ2-7	NA	13	CASSIDRTYEQYF	TGTGCCAGCAGCATAGACAGAACCTACGAGCAGTACTTC
NA	TRBV28	TRBJ2-7	TRBD1	14	CASSSGGTGHEQYF	TGTGCCAGCAGTTCCGGGGGGACAGGGCACGAGCAGTACTTC
NA	TRBV25-1	TRBJ1-2	TRBD1	15	CASSETGTANYGYTF	TGTGCCAGCAGTGAAACTGGGACAGCTAACTATGGCTACACCTTC
NA	TRBV12-5	TRBJ2-3	TRBD2	15	CASGFQGLAVDTQYF	TGTGCTAGTGGTTTCCAGGGACTAGCAGTAGATACGCAGTATTTT
NA	TRBV29-1	TRBJ1-4	NA	14	CSVERGKEGEKLFF	TGCAGCGTTGAAAGGGGGAAGGAAGGGGAAAAACTGTTTTTT
NA	TRBV29-1	TRBJ2-1	TRBD1	17	CSDMRQSDRSSYNEQFF	TGCAGCGACATGCGACAGTCGGACAGGAGCTCCTACAATGAGCAGTTCTTC
NA	TRBV11-3	TRBJ2-3	TRBD2	14	CASSLGLAADTQYF	TGTGCCAGCAGCTTAGGGCTAGCGGCAGATACGCAGTATTTT
few	TRBV2	TRBJ2-1	TRBD2	14	CASSVPGLANEQFF	TGTGCCAGCAGTGTGCCGGGACTAGCGAATGAGCAGTTCTTC
NA	TRBV27	TRBJ2-7	NA	12	CASSFAGDEQYF	TGTGCCAGCAGTTTTGCGGGCGACGAGCAGTACTTC
NA	TRBV29-1	TRBJ2-5	NA	10	CSVERETQYF	TGCAGCGTTGAGAGAGAGACCCAGTACTTC
NA	TRBV12-5	TRBJ2-5	NA	16	CASGLVGGSRRETQYF	TGTGCTAGTGGTTTGGTAGGCGGGTCGAGAAGAGAGACCCAGTACTTC
NA	TRBV7-9	TRBJ2-7	NA	16	CASSVTWGLRSYEQYF	TGTGCCAGCAGCGTCACCTGGGGCCTCCGGAGCTACGAGCAGTACTTC
NA	TRBV5-1	TRBJ2-3	TRBD2	15	CASSLAGGHADTQYF	TGCGCCAGCAGCTTAGCGGGGGGCCACGCAGATACGCAGTATTTT
once	TRBV19	TRBJ1-2	TRBD1	17	CASTLIPGQGRIHGYTF	TGTGCCAGTACCCTGATTCCCGGACAGGGAAGGATCCATGGCTACACCTTC
NA	TRBV7-9	TRBJ2-2	NA	14	CASSPGLNTGELFF	TGTGCCAGCAGCCCGGGACTGAACACCGGGGAGCTGTTTTTT
NA	TRBV9	TRBJ2-1	NA	16	CASSESGSVSYNEQFF	TGTGCCAGCAGCGAGAGCGGGTCGGTCTCCTACAATGAGCAGTTCTTC
NA	TRBV25-1	TRBJ2-1	TRBD2	16	CASSEWGISGYNEQFF	TGTGCCAGCAGTGAATGGGGAATTAGCGGGTACAATGAGCAGTTCTTC
NA	TRBV7-2	TRBJ2-2	NA	18	CASSLAARGSGNTGELFF	TGTGCCAGCAGCTTAGCGGCGCGGGGTAGCGGCAACACCGGGGAGCTGTTTTTT
NA	TRBV28	TRBJ1-1	NA	14	CASRSGTMDTEAFF	TGTGCCAGCAGATCCGGGACAATGGACACTGAAGCTTTCTTT
NA	TRBV6-1	TRBJ1-1	TRBD1	13	CASSGRDREEAFF	TGTGCCAGCAGTGGCCGGGACAGGGAGGAAGCTTTCTTT
few	TRBV28	TRBJ2-7	TRBD1	15	CASSYPGQGMYEQYF	TGTGCCAGCAGTTACCCGGGACAGGGGATGTACGAGCAGTACTTC
NA	TRBV10-3	TRBJ2-7	TRBD2	17	CAISERVLAGEAGEQYF	TGTGCCATCAGTGAGCGGGTACTAGCGGGAGAGGCAGGCGAGCAGTACTTC